The rows below give T cell receptor beta chains drawn from one sample of a study of a mutant IDH1 vaccine in newly diagnosed glioma. Profiling relied on immunoSEQ multiplex PCR, and the TCRdb table lists in-frame clones only, not all of them. The sample contains under 75,000 clones, more than 85% of which appear only once. The sample consisted of PBMCs, taken from a glioma patient treated with radiotherapy, temozolomide or both. All receptors derive from a man aged 50-60 years with glioma. Each CDR3 is given with its conserved first and last residue. A D gene is named only where the DNA matches it firmly. Not every row has a clone size; where given, it reads once, few, many or a size class.

v_call	j_call	d_call	clone_size	cdr3_nt	cdr3_aa
TRBV7-9	TRBJ2-2	NA	NA	TGTGCCAGCAGCTTGACAGGCACCGGGGAGCTGTTTTTT	CASSLTGTGELFF
TRBV15	TRBJ1-2	NA	once	TGTGCCACCAGCAGAGGGGCCCAAGAAAAAGGCTACACCTTC	CATSRGAQEKGYTF
TRBV27	TRBJ2-2	NA	NA	TGTGCCAGCAGATCAGCCCAGAACACCGGGGAGCTGTTTTTT	CASRSAQNTGELFF
TRBV25-1	TRBJ1-6	NA	NA	TGTGCCAGCTCCTCTCACAGGGTTTCACCCCTCCACTTT	CASSSHRVSPLHF
TRBV18	TRBJ2-1	NA	NA	TGTGCCAGCTCACCCGTGACTAGTTCCAATGAGCAGTTCTTC	CASSPVTSSNEQFF
TRBV6-1	TRBJ1-2	NA	NA	TGTGCCAGCAGTGAAGGCGGCAGACGGCTTGATGGCTACACCTTC	CASSEGGRRLDGYTF
TRBV6-5	TRBJ2-1	NA	few	TGTGCCAGCAGTTACAGCGGGACACAGCAGTTCTTC	CASSYSGTQQFF
TRBV25-1	TRBJ1-6	NA	NA	TGTGCCAGCAGGGATACAGGCGCGAGCTCCTATAATTCACCCCTCCACTTT	CASRDTGASSYNSPLHF
TRBV20-1	TRBJ2-7	TRBD2	NA	TGCAGTGCTGGGGGGACTAGCGGGAGGTACTTC	CSAGGTSGRYF
TRBV7-3	TRBJ2-2	TRBD2	NA	TGTGCCAGCAGCTCTCCGGGACTAGGCCACACCGGGGAGCTGTTTTTT	CASSSPGLGHTGELFF
TRBV11-2	TRBJ2-7	NA	NA	TGTGCCAGCAGCTTAGTAGGGGCAGACGAGCAGTACTTC	CASSLVGADEQYF
TRBV6-5	TRBJ1-5	NA	once	TGTGCCAGCAGTGCAGCCTTGGATCAGCCCCAGCATTTT	CASSAALDQPQHF
TRBV14	TRBJ1-2	NA	few	TGTGCCAGCAGCCAAGATGTGAGGGTCGGCTATGGCTACACCTTC	CASSQDVRVGYGYTF
TRBV7-9	TRBJ1-6	NA	NA	TGTGCCAGCAGCGCAACAGCGGGAGACAATTCACCCCTCCACTTT	CASSATAGDNSPLHF
TRBV27	TRBJ1-2	NA	NA	TGTGCCAGCAGTTTATCAGGGGGCTATGGCTACACCTTC	CASSLSGGYGYTF
TRBV18	TRBJ1-1	TRBD1	NA	TGTGCCAGCTCACCCGGGACAGGGCTGAACACTGAAGCTTTCTTT	CASSPGTGLNTEAFF
TRBV6-5	TRBJ1-2	NA	NA	TGTGCCAGCAGTTTTTCTCGGCAGGCCCGTGGCTACACCTTC	CASSFSRQARGYTF
TRBV4-2	TRBJ1-4	NA	NA	TGTGCCAGCAGCCAAGAACAGGTTGTAAAACTGTTTTTT	CASSQEQVVKLFF
TRBV5-4	TRBJ1-4	NA	NA	TGTGCCAGCAGCTTGGACAGTAATGAAAAACTGTTTTTT	CASSLDSNEKLFF
TRBV19	TRBJ2-1	NA	NA	TGTGCCAGTAGTCCGAGCGGTAACTCCTACAATGAGCAGTTCTTC	CASSPSGNSYNEQFF
TRBV10-1	TRBJ1-1	NA	NA	TGCGCCAGCAGTCCAGACACTAACACTGAAGCTTTCTTT	CASSPDTNTEAFF
TRBV7-2	TRBJ1-2	TRBD1	NA	TGTGCCAGCGGTCCAGGGGGACTCGATGGCTACACCTTC	CASGPGGLDGYTF
TRBV19	TRBJ2-3	NA	NA	TGTGCCAGTAGTACCCGGGACGGGCGCACAGATACGCAGTATTTT	CASSTRDGRTDTQYF
TRBV6-1	TRBJ1-4	NA	NA	TGTGCCAGCAGTGATAGAGGAGGAAGTGAAAAACTGTTTTTT	CASSDRGGSEKLFF
TRBV28	TRBJ1-1	TRBD1	few	TGTGCCAGCAGCCTCAGGGGGCGCCGGACTGAAGCTTTCTTT	CASSLRGRRTEAFF
TRBV19	TRBJ2-1	NA	NA	TGTGCCAGTAGTATAGTCAGGGACAATGAGCAGTTCTTC	CASSIVRDNEQFF
TRBV5-5	TRBJ1-1	NA	NA	TGTGCCAGCAGCTTGAACGGGCTCGGGGGTAATACTGAAGCTTTCTTT	CASSLNGLGGNTEAFF
TRBV11-2	TRBJ1-1	NA	NA	TGTGCCAGCAGCTCCCTCTCGGCTATCAGGAACACTGAAGCTTTCTTT	CASSSLSAIRNTEAFF
TRBV7-3	TRBJ2-5	NA	NA	TGTGCCAGCAGTTCGGGGGGCTTGTACCAAGAGACCCAGTACTTC	CASSSGGLYQETQYF
TRBV5-1	TRBJ2-1	NA	NA	TGCGCCAGCAGCTTGGCTCCCCGAAGCGACAATGAGCAGTTCTTC	CASSLAPRSDNEQFF
TRBV11-2	TRBJ1-1	NA	NA	TGTGCCAGCAGCTTTCGTCAATACACTGAAGCTTTCTTT	CASSFRQYTEAFF
TRBV4-3	TRBJ1-3	NA	NA	TGCGCCAGCAGCCTGGTAGTGGGGGCGAGAGGAAACACCATATATTTT	CASSLVVGARGNTIYF
TRBV10-2	TRBJ2-1	TRBD2	NA	TGCGCCAGCAGTGCGTCTAGCGGGTACAATGAGCAGTTCTTC	CASSASSGYNEQFF
TRBV7-2	TRBJ2-7	TRBD2	NA	TGTGCCAGCAGCCGTCCGGGCGGGAGTGCCTACGAGCAGTACTTC	CASSRPGGSAYEQYF
TRBV10-3	TRBJ1-1	NA	NA	TGTGCCATCAGTGAGTCTGCAGGGCCGAACACTGAAGCTTTCTTT	CAISESAGPNTEAFF
TRBV7-9	TRBJ1-2	TRBD1	NA	TGTGCCAGCAGCCGACCCGGCACAGGGGTAGCGAACTATGGCTACACCTTC	CASSRPGTGVANYGYTF
TRBV6-5	TRBJ2-1	TRBD1	NA	TGTGCCAGCAGTGGGAAGGACAGGGCGAACAATGAGCAGTTCTTC	CASSGKDRANNEQFF
TRBV29-1	TRBJ1-1	NA	few	TGCAGCGTTGAATCGGCAGTCCTTGAAGCTTTCTTT	CSVESAVLEAFF
TRBV10-3	TRBJ1-2	NA	NA	TGTGCCATCAGTGTCGGGGAAGTAAATGGCTACACCTTC	CAISVGEVNGYTF
TRBV10-1	TRBJ2-3	NA	NA	TGCGCCAGCAGTGAGTCGGCATCTAGCACAGATACGCAGTATTTT	CASSESASSTDTQYF
TRBV9	TRBJ1-3	TRBD1	once	TGTGCCAGCAGCGTCCTGGGGGACAGCCGAAACACCATATATTTT	CASSVLGDSRNTIYF
TRBV27	TRBJ2-5	NA	once	TGTGCCAGCAGAACACAGGGGAGGGAGACCCAGTACTTC	CASRTQGRETQYF
TRBV7-7	TRBJ2-3	NA	NA	TGTGCTAGCAGCTCAAGCCCGCCAGATACGCAGTATTTT	CASSSSPPDTQYF
TRBV5-1	TRBJ2-1	NA	NA	TGCGCCAGCAGCTCCTCTATAGGGGCGTACAATGAGCAGTTCTTC	CASSSSIGAYNEQFF
TRBV29-1	TRBJ2-7	TRBD1	NA	TGCAGCGCCCAATCGGGACAGGGGGCCGGGTACGAGCAGTACTTC	CSAQSGQGAGYEQYF
TRBV9	TRBJ2-1	TRBD2	NA	TGTGCCAGCAGCCCATCTAGCGGGAGTGTCGGTGAGCAGTTCTTC	CASSPSSGSVGEQFF
TRBV4-3	TRBJ2-2	TRBD1	few	TGCGCCAGCAGCCAACGGACAGGTACCGGGGAGCTGTTTTTT	CASSQRTGTGELFF
TRBV7-9	TRBJ2-1	TRBD1	NA	TGTGCCAGCAGCTCCAGCCCGGGACAGGGAAGGGAGTCCTACAATGAGCAGTTCTTC	CASSSSPGQGRESYNEQFF
TRBV9	TRBJ2-2	NA	NA	TGTGCCAGCAGCGTAGTGAGCACCGGGGAGCTGTTTTTT	CASSVVSTGELFF
TRBV5-5	TRBJ2-2	NA	NA	TGTGCCAGCAGCTTGAGGGACCTCAACACCGGGGAGCTGTTTTTT	CASSLRDLNTGELFF
TRBV5-1	TRBJ1-4	TRBD1	NA	TGCGCCAGCAGCTATGGACAGGGGGATGAAAAACTGTTTTTT	CASSYGQGDEKLFF
TRBV2	TRBJ2-7	NA	NA	TGTGCCAGCATCCGGAGGGCAGGCGGGCACGAGCAGTACTTC	CASIRRAGGHEQYF
TRBV28	TRBJ1-3	NA	few	TGTGCCAGCACCTCTCCCATAGAAGACTCTGGAAACACCATATATTTT	CASTSPIEDSGNTIYF
TRBV19	TRBJ1-2	NA	NA	TGTGCCAGTAGTATCTCAGGTGACTACGGCTATGGCTACACCTTC	CASSISGDYGYGYTF
TRBV5-5	TRBJ1-6	NA	NA	TGTGCCAGCAGCTTAGCAGGGGCGCCCAATTCACCCCTCCACTTT	CASSLAGAPNSPLHF
TRBV13	TRBJ2-7	NA	NA	TGTGCCAGCAGCTTACCTCCCAGGGAATACGAGCAGTACTTC	CASSLPPREYEQYF
TRBV29-1	TRBJ2-5	NA	once	TGCAGCGTTTGGGGGGGGCGCGGGGAGACCCAGTACTTC	CSVWGGRGETQYF